This note documents a single T cell receptor beta chain sequence. Here immunoSEQ multiplex PCR was the method, and the copy in TCRdb shows in-frame clones only, minus some. The table records 130,000 or so clones, nearly 90% of them present only once. The source of the sample is a study of control samples from healthy donors and cancer patients. The CDR3 loop spans 13 amino acids. With 4 bases removed from V and 3 bases from J, the gap between germline ends came to 10 bases. Germline CDR1 LNHDA, CDR2 SQIVND (reference sequence). The sequence came from a man aged 45-65 years in good health. This sequence joins TRBV19 and TRBJ2-7, with D tentatively TRBD2 (6 bases). What was sequenced was blood. CDR3 nucleotides: TGTGCCAGTAGTAGGGAGGAGAGCTACGAGCAGTACTTC. It specifies CASSREESYEQYF.